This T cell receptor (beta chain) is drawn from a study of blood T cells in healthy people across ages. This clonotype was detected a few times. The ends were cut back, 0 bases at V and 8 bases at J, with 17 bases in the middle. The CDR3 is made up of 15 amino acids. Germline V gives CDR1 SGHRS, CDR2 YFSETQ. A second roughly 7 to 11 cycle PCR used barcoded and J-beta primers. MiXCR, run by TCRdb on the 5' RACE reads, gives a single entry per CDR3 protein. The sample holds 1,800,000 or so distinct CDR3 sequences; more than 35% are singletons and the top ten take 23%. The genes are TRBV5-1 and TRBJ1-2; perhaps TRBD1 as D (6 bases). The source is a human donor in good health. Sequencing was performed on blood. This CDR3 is CASSLVVGGVKGYTF. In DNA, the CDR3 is TGCGCCAGCAGCTTGGTTGTAGGGGGTGTAAAAGGCTACACCTTC.